This paragraph reports one TCR beta chain. Its antigen is unidentified. The sample belongs to a study of response to subunit inactivated influenza vaccine. One entry per CDR3 protein results from TCRdb running MiXCR on the RT-PCR reads. This table has roughly 570,000 distinct CDR3 sequences, approximately 13% appearing once. Study-wide points: Few new T cells, the authors suggested, are recruited by each seasonal influenza vaccination.

V shed 1 base and J shed 8 bases, with 17 bases lying between them. Looked up from germline, CDR1 is SGHAT and CDR2 is FQNNGV. This CDR3 spans 16 amino acids. This chain uses TRBV11-2 with TRBJ1-4; D unclear. The receptor was derived from a man aged 50 or older who received an inactivated influenza vaccine. The material sequenced was PBMCs from blood, taken about 40 days after vaccination. The CDR3 nucleotides are TGTGCCAGCAGCTTAGGGTCGGCGGTACTAAGCGAAAAACTGTTTTTT. Its protein product is CASSLGSAVLSEKLFF.